Below, 31 T cell receptor beta chains from the same sample are listed, as sequenced in a study of T cell changes during pregnancy in multiple sclerosis. Repertoires were generated with immunoSEQ multiplex PCR, while TCRdb's copy carries only in-frame clones and drops some. The sample gives 36,000 or so clones, around 91% of which show up once; about 11% is in the top ten. The sample was CD8+ T cells from peripheral blood mononuclear cells, taken in the third trimester of pregnancy. Receptors originate from a female donor with multiple sclerosis, enrolled in a pregnancy study.

The chain couples TRBV27 to TRBJ2-7, with 10 bases matching TRBD2. CDR1 is MNHEY and CDR2 is SMNVEV in the germline V gene (reference sequence). With V trimmed by 1 base and J by 0 bases, 3 bases remained unmatched. The CDR3 has 16 residues. In DNA form, the CDR3 reads TGTGCCAGCAGTTTATGGGTAGCGGGGGGCTCCTACGAGCAGTACTTC. It is translated as CASSLWVAGGSYEQYF.

The genes are TRBV7-3 and TRBJ2-2; 10 bases are shared with TRBD2. Germline CDR1 SGHTA, CDR2 FQGTGA. This CDR3 is 17 amino acids long. The ends lost 5 bases at V and 5 bases at J; junction bases unmatched: 11. In DNA, the CDR3 is TGTGCCAGCAGCCCAACAATAGCGGGGGGTAAAACCGGGGAGCTGTTTTTT. It encodes CASSPTIAGGKTGELFF.

V gene TRBV9 combines with J gene TRBJ1-2; D perhaps matches TRBD1 (6 bases). The CDR3 loop spans 14 amino acids. Germline V gives CDR1 SGDLS, CDR2 YYNGEE. V was cut by 4 bases and J by 5 bases, with 15 bases left in between. In DNA form, the CDR3 reads TGTGCCAGCAGCCCAGGGGAGTCCAGGTATGGCTACACCTTC. This gives the protein CASSPGESRYGYTF. The variable domain in full, with the rest retrieved from reference TRBV9 and TRBJ1-2, is DSGVTQTPKHLITATGQRVTLRCSPRSGDLSVYWYQQSLDQGLQFLIQYYNGEERAKGNILERFSAQQFPDLHSELNLSSLELGDSALYFCASSPGESRYGYTFGSGTRLTVV.

This rearrangement joins TRBV5-4 to TRBJ1-2; D unresolved. From germline, CDR1 is SGHNT and CDR2 YYREEE (reference sequence). Trimming removed 0 bases from V and 8 bases from J, with 8 bases in between. The CDR3 has 12 amino acids. Written as DNA, the CDR3 is TGTGCCAGCAGCTTGGTCGGGAACGGCTACACCTTC. As protein: CASSLVGNGYTF.

DNA for the CDR3: TGTGCCAGCAGTTACAGGACAGGGGGGTCACCCCTCCACTTT. Protein product: CASSYRTGGSPLHF. This sequence joins TRBV6-5 and TRBJ1-6; 10 bases are a match to TRBD1. The trim removed 2 bases at V and 10 bases at J, leaving 2 bases unmatched. This CDR3 has 14 amino acids. Germline CDR1 is MNHEY and CDR2 is SVGAGI.

About this clone itself: The junction departs from germline at one end; a sequencing error may be responsible. The genes are TRBV7-8 and TRBJ1-1; 7 nucleotides agree with TRBD1. The CDR3 is made up of 14 amino acids. The germline CDR1 and CDR2 sequences are SGHVS and FQNEAQ. The chain's CDR3 is CASRLGGERTEAFF. For the CDR3, the DNA is TGTGCCAGCAGGTTAGGGGGCGAGCGCACTGAAGCTTTCTTT.

This clone was counted only a few times. The chain links TRBV2 to TRBJ2-7; the D gene is possibly TRBD2 (6 bases). The CDR3 sequence is 16 residues long. Germline V lookup: CDR1 SNHLY, CDR2 FYNNEI. Deletions cut 0 bases from V and 0 bases from J, with 12 bases between. For the CDR3, the DNA is TGTGCCAGCAGTGAAGCGCTCGAGCGGGTCTCCTACGAGCAGTACTTC. The encoded protein is CASSEALERVSYEQYF.

The chain uses TRBV4-1 and TRBJ1-2; D is undetermined. The CDR3 totals 14 residues. With 3 bases removed from V and 5 bases from J, the gap between germline ends came to 13 bases. Germline CDR1 MGHRA, CDR2 YSYEKL. Written as DNA, the CDR3 is TGCGCCAGCAGCCAGGAGGACTCTGTTTATGGCTACACCTTC. Translated, it gives CASSQEDSVYGYTF.

The chain combines TRBV29-1 with TRBJ2-7, with TRBD2 matching over 8 bases. The V gene end was trimmed by 5 bases and the J gene end by 5 bases; junction bases not matched to a gene: 8. The CDR3 extends over 13 amino acids. Germline CDR1 and CDR2: SQVTM and ANQGSEA. CDR3 in DNA: TGCAGCGTTCGGGGGACTAGTATTAACGAGCAGTACTTC. Amino acid sequence: CSVRGTSINEQYF.

The gene calls are TRBV7-3 and TRBJ2-3; possibly TRBD2 for D (6 bases). CDR3 length: 16 residues. Germline lookup yields CDR1 SGHTA and CDR2 FQGTGA. V lost 1 base and J 0 bases, leaving 11 bases between the germline ends. The CDR3 coding sequence is TGTGCCAGCAGCTTAAAGGCGGGGACTAGCACAGATACGCAGTATTTT. It codes for CASSLKAGTSTDTQYF. Full variable domain (missing parts from reference TRBV7-3 and TRBJ2-3): GAGVSQTPSNKVTEKGKYVELRCDPISGHTALYWYRQSLGQGPEFLIYFQGTGAADDSGLPNDRFFAVRPEGSVSTLKIQRTERGDSAVYLCASSLKAGTSTDTQYFGPGTRLTVL.

This clone was seen only a few times. This chain joins TRBV11-3 and TRBJ2-1; TRBD2 matches at 8 bases. In germline, CDR1 is SGHNT, CDR2 YENEEA. The CDR3 has 16 amino acids. Trimming removed 0 bases from V and 0 bases from J; junction bases left unmatched: 1. CDR3 nucleotide sequence: TGTGCCAGCAGCTTAGAAGGGACTAGCTCCTACAATGAGCAGTTCTTC. Translation gives CASSLEGTSSYNEQFF.

The chain couples TRBV30 to TRBJ1-2; the D is unclear. The CDR3 loop spans 13 amino acids. Germline CDR1 is GTSNPN and CDR2 is SVGIG (reference sequence). Trimming left V 0 bases short and J 8 bases short, with 13 bases between. The CDR3 sequence is CAWSVFEGFGYTF. The CDR3 DNA follows: TGTGCCTGGAGTGTATTCGAGGGCTTCGGCTACACCTTC. The complete variable domain, with remaining parts taken from reference TRBV30 and TRBJ1-2, reads SQTIHQWPATLVQPVGSPLSLECTVEGTSNPNLYWYRQAAGRGLQLLFYSVGIGQISSEVPQNLSASRPQDRQFILSSKKLLLSDSGFYLCAWSVFEGFGYTFGSGTRLTVV.

This chain links TRBV4-2 with TRBJ2-7; D call uncertain. The V gene's germline CDR1 is LGHNA and CDR2 YNFKEQ. Between the trimmed V and J ends, which lost 0 bases and 7 bases, there was a span of 16 bases. CDR3 length: 15 amino acids. CDR3 sequence reads: CASSQDSYDLREQYF. The CDR3 nucleotides are TGTGCCAGCAGCCAAGATTCGTACGATCTACGAGAGCAGTACTTC.

This clone was counted once. The rearrangement joins TRBV4-3 to TRBJ1-1; D is possibly TRBD1 (6 bases). Germline loops: CDR1 LGHNA, CDR2 YSLEER. CDR3 length equals 13 residues. Trimming took off 2 bases at V and 5 bases at J, with 9 bases between the two ends. CDR3 nucleotides: TGCGCCAGCAGCCAAATACAGGGTACTGAAGCTTTCTTT. The encoded protein is CASSQIQGTEAFF.

This clone occurred once. This chain links TRBV9 with TRBJ1-2; D is undetermined. The CDR3 spans 17 residues. V was clipped by 4 bases and J by 2 bases, with 21 bases between them. CDR1 is SGDLS, CDR2 YYNGEE, per germline. The CDR3 spells CASSPRPNTNRNYGYTF. DNA of the CDR3: TGTGCCAGCAGCCCCCGGCCCAACACTAACCGCAACTATGGCTACACCTTC.

V gene TRBV2 combines with J gene TRBJ2-1; TRBD2 aligns across 7 bases. V was pared by 4 bases and J by 4 bases, with 7 bases of the junction left unmatched. Per the germline V gene, CDR1 is SNHLY and CDR2 is FYNNEI. The CDR3 runs 15 residues. The CDR3 DNA reads as TGTGCCAGCAGTGCGTGGGGGGGTTCATACAATGAGCAGTTCTTC. Protein product: CASSAWGGSYNEQFF.

The rearrangement links TRBV5-6 to TRBJ2-1; 8 positions match TRBD2. CDR1 is SGHDT and CDR2 is YYEEEE in the germline V gene. This CDR3 contains 18 residues. The V gene end was trimmed by 0 bases and the J gene end by 4 bases; junction bases not matched to a gene: 12. CDR3 amino acids: CASSLGGSGLEIYNEQFF. CDR3 DNA sequence: TGTGCCAGCAGCTTGGGGGGGTCGGGACTAGAGATTTACAATGAGCAGTTCTTC.

This chain links TRBV5-1 with TRBJ2-1, with 8 bases lining up with TRBD1. V was pared by 4 bases and J by 0 bases, with 6 bases of the junction left unmatched. CDR3 length equals 16 residues. Germline assignment: CDR1 SGHRS and CDR2 YFSETQ. The CDR3 DNA reads TGCGCCAGCAGCCTCCGGACAGGGTACTCCTACAATGAGCAGTTCTTC. Protein sequence: CASSLRTGYSYNEQFF.

The rearrangement joins TRBV6-1 to TRBJ2-7; 7 positions agree with TRBD1. The length of the CDR3 is 15 residues. Germline values: CDR1 MNHNS, CDR2 SASEGT. With V trimmed by 1 base and J by 5 bases, 8 bases remained unmatched. This CDR3 reads CASSEEVGQSNEQYF. CDR3 bases: TGTGCCAGCAGTGAAGAAGTGGGACAGTCAAACGAGCAGTACTTC.

The chain has TRBV19 and TRBJ2-2; D is uncertain. The CDR3 spans 17 residues. V lost 7 bases, J lost 0 bases, and 18 bases lay in between. Looked up from germline, CDR1 is LNHDA and CDR2 is SQIVND (reference sequence). CDR3 DNA: TGTGCCAGTAACACGCCGATCGGCAGGACGAACACCGGGGAGCTGTTTTTT. It codes for CASNTPIGRTNTGELFF. Together with reference TRBV19 and TRBJ2-2, the CDR3 gives the full variable domain: DGGITQSPKYLFRKEGQNVTLSCEQNLNHDAMYWYRQDPGQGLRLIYYSQIVNDFQKGDIAEGYSVSREKKESFPLTVTSAQKNPTAFYLCASNTPIGRTNTGELFFGEGSRLTVL.

The chain combines TRBV5-1 with TRBJ2-7; 8 bases agree with TRBD1. Germline CDR1 and CDR2: SGHRS and YFSETQ. The trim removed 3 bases at V and 3 bases at J, leaving 8 bases unmatched. The CDR3 contains 15 residues. CDR3 protein: CASSSDRVPSYEQYF. CDR3 DNA sequence: TGCGCCAGCAGCTCGGACAGGGTCCCCAGCTACGAGCAGTACTTC.

This chain connects TRBV27 to TRBJ1-2, with D unclear. The CDR3 contains 13 residues. The germline gives CDR1 MNHEY, CDR2 SMNVEV (reference sequence). The germline V and J ends were trimmed by 6 bases and 4 bases, with 12 bases remaining between them. CDR3 in DNA: TGTGCCAGCAGCCCAGGTCTTGGCTATGGCTACACCTTC. The encoded protein is CASSPGLGYGYTF.

This clone turned up a few times. V usage is TRBV5-6 and J usage is TRBJ2-7; D might be TRBD1 (6 bases). This CDR3 is 12 amino acids long. V lost 3 bases to trimming and J lost 6 bases, with 10 bases between them. In germline, CDR1 is SGHDT, CDR2 YYEEEE. The CDR3 loop reads CASSSDRTEQYF. In DNA, the CDR3 is TGTGCCAGCAGCTCCGACAGGACCGAGCAGTACTTC.

The chain recombines TRBV18 with TRBJ2-3; tentatively, D is TRBD1 (7 bases). CDR1 and CDR2 (germline): KGHSH, LQKENI. V shed 4 bases and J shed 7 bases, with 15 bases lying between them. This CDR3 has 14 amino acids. In DNA, the CDR3 is TGTGCCAGCTCACTTGACAGGGAGGTTAATACGCAGTATTTT. It encodes CASSLDREVNTQYF.

This clone appeared a single time. The genes are TRBV29-1 and TRBJ2-1; possibly TRBD2 for D (6 bases). The germline V gene encodes CDR1 SQVTM and CDR2 ANQGSEA. Trimming shortened V by 2 bases and J by 4 bases, and 21 bases separated the two germline ends. This CDR3 spans 17 amino acids. In nucleotides, the CDR3 is TGCAGCGTTGAATTTGTCACTAGCTGGTTGTGGTACAATGAGCAGTTCTTC. Translation: CSVEFVTSWLWYNEQFF.

V and J are TRBV7-9 and TRBJ2-1; D is undetermined. This CDR3 is built from 15 residues. CDR1 is SEHNR and CDR2 is FQNEAQ in the germline V gene (reference sequence). V lost 5 bases and J 1 base, leaving 12 bases between the germline ends. CDR3 sequence reads: CASSPPHQSYNEQFF. Here the CDR3 DNA reads TGTGCCAGCAGCCCCCCGCATCAGTCCTACAATGAGCAGTTCTTC.

The V call is TRBV19, the J call TRBJ2-7; 14 nucleotides match TRBD2. The CDR3 covers 15 residues. J was trimmed by 5 bases and V by 10 bases; bases with no gene match: 10. CDR1 is LNHDA, CDR2 SQIVND, per germline (reference sequence). CDR3 DNA: TGTGCCACCCGGACTAGCGGGAGGATAATCAACGAGCAGTACTTC. It encodes CATRTSGRIINEQYF.

This chain uses TRBV5-6 with TRBJ2-7; D is unresolved. From germline, CDR1 is SGHDT and CDR2 YYEEEE. The ends were cut back, 2 bases at V and 1 base at J, with 16 bases in the middle. The CDR3 has 16 residues. In nucleotides, the CDR3 is TGTGCCAGCAGCTTATTCCCGGAATGGGCTTCCTACGAGCAGTACTTC. Encoded protein: CASSLFPEWASYEQYF.

This chain joins TRBV6-6 and TRBJ2-7; no firm D call. The CDR3 is 14 amino acids. Germline V gene sequence: CDR1 MNHNY, CDR2 SVGAGI (reference sequence). Trimming took off 3 bases at V and 1 base at J, with 10 bases between the two ends. The CDR3 nucleotides are TGTGCCAGCAGTTATAGTCCGTCGTCCTACGAGCAGTACTTC. It codes for CASSYSPSSYEQYF.

The rearrangement joins TRBV2 to TRBJ2-3; no reliable D call. With 3 bases removed from V and 0 bases from J, the gap between germline ends came to 10 bases. CDR1 and CDR2 (germline): SNHLY, FYNNEI. CDR3 size: 15 residues. The CDR3 loop is CASSDENTSTDTQYF. CDR3 nucleotide sequence: TGTGCCAGCAGTGACGAGAATACTAGCACAGATACGCAGTATTTT.

This sequence joins TRBV6-5 and TRBJ2-7; 11 positions match TRBD2. The germline V gene has CDR1 MNHEY and CDR2 SVGAGI. V lost 4 bases to trimming and J lost 5 bases; unmatched junction nucleotides: 4. The CDR3 sequence is 14 residues long. DNA for the CDR3: TGTGCCAGCAGTTTAGCGGGGGGGCTCGACGAGCAGTACTTC. This sequence encodes CASSLAGGLDEQYF.